The T cell receptor (beta chain) under discussion was sequenced for a study of blood T cells in healthy people across ages. This clonotype has more than one count but fewer than ten. A second roughly 6 to 11 cycle PCR used barcoded and J-beta primers. MiXCR, applied by TCRdb to the 5' RACE reads, yields one record per CDR3 protein. The sample lists more than 650,000 distinct CDR3 sequences; about 20% were seen once. Germline CDR1 and CDR2: MNHEY and SVGAGI. The V end was cut by 2 bases, the J end by 6 bases, with 7 bases between. The CDR3 contains 12 residues. This receptor was identified in a man aged 65-85 years in good health. The sequencing sample was made of blood. The rearrangement links TRBV6-5 to TRBJ1-1; D might be TRBD1 (5 bases). The CDR3 nucleotides read TGTGCCAGCAGTTACGGGGGAGCTGAAGCTTTCTTT. Translation: CASSYGGAEAFF.